The text below deals with one T cell receptor (beta chain). Its antigen is not yet known. One base away there is no much larger clone; base qualities are not given. The CDR3 sequence holds 11 residues, the cysteine and phenylalanine included. Only the CDR3 DNA stays, 33 bases, in frame from base 1. CDR1 and CDR2 were assigned from the germline V gene (reference sequence) as DFQATT and SNEGSKA. This sample was taken from a study of T cells in Graves' hyperthyroidism and ophthalmopathy (dated by TCRdb to about 2019). Concerning the study at large: Peripheral blood samples were taken at the time of initial diagnosis, prior to any treatment. To identify TCR V-J signatures that set the groups apart, the researchers used a discovery cohort of more than 95 patients, made up of roughly 40 with Graves' ophthalmopathy and 57 with stable Graves' hyperthyroidism. Prospective prediction of ophthalmopathy was tested in an independent validation cohort consisting of 18 hyperthyroidism patients and approximately 16 patients who later progressed to ophthalmopathy. For training and testing, the 100 or so patients in the discovery cohort were randomly divided in a 7:3 ratio. According to the paper, TCR Vbeta CDR3 sequencing was carried out on over 130 peripheral blood samples, which came from approximately 41 ophthalmopathy, about 75 hyperthyroidism and about 17 progressor patients. Once sampling was done, hyperthyroidism patients were given methimazole at a starting dose of 30 mg daily, whereas ophthalmopathy patients were given high-dose intravenous methylprednisolone. In addition, the study compared T-cell repertoires in thyroid tissue and in blood from several Graves' hyperthyroidism patients. Summary of the overall study and its limitations: In cross-validation, a model built on a 13 V-J signature told ophthalmopathy apart from stable hyperthyroidism with over 85% sensitivity and around 83% specificity, and in testing the same model reached 80%/75%. Sample size was not statistically predetermined, and blinding of investigators to group allocation was not performed. In validation, the model predicted progression to ophthalmopathy with 65% to 71% sensitivity and 72% to 75% specificity, a median of approximately 6.7 months before onset. Most expanded thyroid clonotypes (frequency above 0.001) were also detected in blood, a finding suggesting that blood repertoires may reflect thyroid immune responses.

The TCR beta CDR3 regions were amplified from the RNA transcripts. The first round of RT-PCR for the TCR CDR3 was performed with the HTBI primer set and the Qiagen OneStep RT-PCR kit. The libraries were constructed in a second round of multiplex PCR and then size-selected and purified. Paired-end sequencing of the libraries was performed with 100 bp reads on an Illumina HiSeq2000. The original pipeline was this. Raw data were processed with SOAPnuke, discarding reads with adapters, uncalled bases, mean Phred below 15, or no exact constant-primer or identifier match. High-quality paired reads were merged with COPE v1.2.5, and unique nucleotide sequences were defined as clonotypes. MiTCR v1.1 was used to align the clonotypes against IMGT TRBV, TRBD and TRBJ reference segments. The analysis included only V-J combinations with a frequency above 0.0001, which together covered about 99% of the repertoires. The TCS score was defined as the ratio of F50 (clonal expansion) to E x V (chaos), calculated using BLOSUM62-based TCRdist between CDR3 peptides within each V-J. Welch's t-statistics and random forest reduced approximately 520 V-J features to 10 to 15, which were used in a naive Bayes classifier (R e1071). TCRdb applied fastp at Q25 and MiXCR to the public reads, then kept only in-frame beta chains. Identical CDR3 proteins give one entry, which carries the most common genes and DNA. The V and J calls were determined by TCRdb, not by the authors. Recorded for this sample are about 300,000 distinct CDR3 sequences; approximately 14% of them occurred a single time. The leading ten clones occupy 7.9% of the sample.

A patient counted as having stable Graves' hyperthyroidism if no progression to ophthalmopathy occurred over 18 months of follow-up. Hyperthyroidism patients were newly diagnosed, with disease duration under 2 months, and aged 18 to 65 years. The study excluded patients with uncontrolled infections, other autoimmune diseases, pregnancy or lactation. Diagnoses were based on clinical symptoms, serum thyroxine and TRAb, thyroid ultrasound and orbital computed tomography. Ficoll-Paque density gradient centrifugation was used to isolate PBMCs from approximately 10 ml of fresh peripheral blood. Total RNA was extracted using Trizol reagent, and RNA quality was assessed on an Agilent 2100 Bioanalyzer.

Sequencing was performed on blood. The V and J segments used are TRBV20-1 and TRBJ1-2, and perhaps TRBD1 as D gene, on 5 matching bases. This receptor was taken from a woman aged 40 to 50 with Graves' hyperthyroidism. The nucleotides are TGCAGGTCCGGGGCGGGCTATGGCTACACCTTC. Its amino acids are CRSGAGYGYTF.